Below, 6 T cell receptor beta chains from the same sample are listed, as sequenced in a study of cytomegalovirus exposure and HLA in healthy donors. Here immunoSEQ multiplex PCR was the method, and the copy in TCRdb shows in-frame clones only, minus some. This repertoire shows over 100,000 clones, about nine tenths found once; its top ten account for roughly 2.2%. What was sequenced was PBMCs. The receptor source for this set is a young woman in good health and CMV-seronegative.

This rearrangement joins TRBV29-1 to TRBJ2-7; 8 nucleotides agree with TRBD2. Trimming removed 4 bases from V and 2 bases from J; junction bases left unmatched: 13. Germline CDR1 reads SQVTM; CDR2 reads ANQGSEA. This CDR3 region has 16 residues. The DNA for the CDR3 is TGCAGCGTTGGGGCCCTCGGAGCGGGAGATCCCTACGAGCAGTACTTC. Protein: CSVGALGAGDPYEQYF.

Only a few counts were recorded for this clone. CDR3 sequence (DNA): TGTGCCAGCAGTATAACTAGCGGGAGCGCAGATACGCAGTATTTT. Its protein product is CASSITSGSADTQYF. The gene calls are TRBV6-4 and TRBJ2-3; 11 positions agree with TRBD2. Germline lookup yields CDR1 MRHNA and CDR2 SNTAGT. V was pared by 5 bases and J by 4 bases, with 5 bases of the junction left unmatched. The CDR3 is 15 residues long.

V gene TRBV28 combines with J gene TRBJ1-2; D may be TRBD1 (5 bases). Germline V gives CDR1 MDHEN, CDR2 SYDVKM. This CDR3 region has 12 residues. V was cut by 10 bases and J by 4 bases, with 13 bases left in between. The CDR3 loop reads CATYRGGYGYTF. CDR3 nucleotides: TGTGCCACTTACCGCGGGGGCTATGGCTACACCTTC.

This chain links TRBV7-3 with TRBJ2-1; possibly TRBD2 for D (5 bases). The CDR3 loop spans 13 amino acids. Trimming removed 2 bases at V and 7 bases at J, with 9 bases between. Per germline, CDR1 SGHTA and CDR2 FQGTGA. The CDR3 nucleotides read TGTGCCAGCAGCTTAGATCCGGGGAATGAGCAGTTCTTC. Protein sequence: CASSLDPGNEQFF.

V is TRBV29-1 and J is TRBJ2-4; D is undetermined. CDR3 length: 12 amino acids. Trimming took off 4 bases at V and 8 bases at J, with 12 bases between the two ends. CDR1 is SQVTM and CDR2 is ANQGSEA in the germline V gene. Here the CDR3 reads CSVVNRADIQYF. CDR3 nucleotides: TGCAGCGTTGTGAACCGAGCCGACATTCAGTACTTC. Combining the CDR3 with reference TRBV29-1 and TRBJ2-4 gives the whole variable domain SAVISQKPSRDICQRGTSLTIQCQVDSQVTMMFWYRQQPGQSLTLIATANQGSEATYESGFVIDKFPISRPNLTFSTLTVSNMSPEDSSIYLCSVVNRADIQYFGAGTRLSVL.

This chain connects TRBV5-1 to TRBJ2-3; 9 nucleotides agree with TRBD2. CDR3 size: 18 residues. Looked up from germline, CDR1 is SGHRS and CDR2 is YFSETQ. The V segment lost 2 bases and the J segment 0 bases; nucleotides outside the gene matches: 10. Here the CDR3 reads CASSFGSGGGTSTDTQYF. In DNA, the CDR3 is TGCGCCAGCAGCTTCGGTAGCGGGGGTGGGACTAGCACAGATACGCAGTATTTT.